These T cell receptor beta chains were read from a single sample in a study of cytomegalovirus exposure and HLA in healthy donors. The assay was immunoSEQ multiplex PCR, and TCRdb's table has in-frame clones only and misses some. Of about 200,000 clones listed, roughly 84% were seen once; the top ten hold roughly 2%. Sequencing was done on a sample of PBMCs. The receptors come from a woman younger than 35 in good health and CMV-seropositive. Both conserved end residues are trimmed from each CDR3. The order of the fields is V gene, clone size, CDR3 protein. Clone size, where shown, is once, few, many, or a class for clones that have expanded.

v_call: TRBV7-7
clone_size: few
cdr3_aa: ASSLGQSQETQY

v_call: TRBV4-1
clone_size: -
cdr3_aa: ASSLTEGDPYEQY

v_call: TRBV15
clone_size: -
cdr3_aa: ATSRDLSGNQPQH

v_call: TRBV7-3
clone_size: few
cdr3_aa: ASSLGLAGRNEQF

v_call: TRBV28
clone_size: -
cdr3_aa: ASMPPAGGPHNEQF

v_call: TRBV5-1
clone_size: -
cdr3_aa: ASSRVGGRNTIY

v_call: TRBV5-4
clone_size: -
cdr3_aa: ASSLGQGAGNEQF

v_call: TRBV29-1
clone_size: -
cdr3_aa: SVFLPGTTYGYT

v_call: TRBV7-8
clone_size: -
cdr3_aa: ASSLGTGYTEAF

v_call: TRBV5-1
clone_size: -
cdr3_aa: ASSWGDRDREQF

v_call: TRBV28
clone_size: -
cdr3_aa: ASTQWSSNEQF

v_call: TRBV19
clone_size: -
cdr3_aa: ASSITAGTTEAF

v_call: TRBV4-2
clone_size: few
cdr3_aa: ASSQDSGTGELF

v_call: TRBV27
clone_size: -
cdr3_aa: ASSLEFRNEQY

v_call: TRBV28
clone_size: -
cdr3_aa: ASSETSGSKQF

v_call: TRBV14
clone_size: -
cdr3_aa: ASSQGRSFYEQY

v_call: TRBV30
clone_size: -
cdr3_aa: AWSSQRNPYEQY

v_call: TRBV14
clone_size: few
cdr3_aa: ASRLTRMGIGELF

v_call: TRBV18
clone_size: -
cdr3_aa: ASSPPREGLTGELF

v_call: TRBV6-1
clone_size: few
cdr3_aa: ASSVKQYGLAGGYEQY

v_call: TRBV27
clone_size: once
cdr3_aa: ASSWVPSTVGLGYNEQF

v_call: TRBV12-5
clone_size: -
cdr3_aa: ASGPGLNTEAF

v_call: TRBV6-1
clone_size: -
cdr3_aa: AAAGYSYEQY

v_call: TRBV28
clone_size: -
cdr3_aa: ASRLVQTSGSHDNEQF

v_call: TRBV29-1
clone_size: -
cdr3_aa: SVVLNTEAF

v_call: TRBV30
clone_size: -
cdr3_aa: AWSVGPGMNTEAF

v_call: TRBV9
clone_size: -
cdr3_aa: ASSGGQGEQF

v_call: TRBV5-1
clone_size: once
cdr3_aa: ASSFLSDRSYEQY

v_call: TRBV6-5
clone_size: -
cdr3_aa: ASRLSQGRDYGYT

v_call: TRBV6-6
clone_size: -
cdr3_aa: ASSPGDLNYGYT

v_call: TRBV27
clone_size: few
cdr3_aa: ASTSGGGRNQPQH

v_call: TRBV29-1
clone_size: -
cdr3_aa: SAGDRGLGANVLT

v_call: TRBV6-5
clone_size: once
cdr3_aa: ASTPGRGAAEAF

v_call: TRBV9
clone_size: -
cdr3_aa: ASSVDPGTATYEQY

v_call: TRBV5-5
clone_size: -
cdr3_aa: ASSLEGLGVGPQH

v_call: TRBV5-1
clone_size: -
cdr3_aa: ASSTRTSGRVTDTQY

v_call: TRBV29-1
clone_size: -
cdr3_aa: SVGMDSGEQF

v_call: TRBV15
clone_size: -
cdr3_aa: ATSRNSGADTQY

v_call: TRBV5-4
clone_size: -
cdr3_aa: ASSPWGDEQF

v_call: TRBV7-8
clone_size: -
cdr3_aa: ASSLDKSGRADNEQF

v_call: TRBV13
clone_size: once
cdr3_aa: ASSLDGGEYNEQF

v_call: TRBV28
clone_size: -
cdr3_aa: ASTSGGLQETQY

v_call: TRBV28
clone_size: -
cdr3_aa: ASMARGADTQY

v_call: TRBV18
clone_size: -
cdr3_aa: ASSQTSGSGDEQF

v_call: TRBV5-4
clone_size: -
cdr3_aa: ASSLIGRGLGEQY

v_call: TRBV29-1
clone_size: -
cdr3_aa: SVEGSRAAANTEAF

v_call: TRBV28
clone_size: -
cdr3_aa: ASSLTSITGELF

v_call: TRBV2
clone_size: -
cdr3_aa: ASSEVGWSRTDTQY

v_call: TRBV28
clone_size: -
cdr3_aa: ASSSGRGDRGGDEQF

v_call: TRBV19
clone_size: -
cdr3_aa: ASSILGGVFGEQF